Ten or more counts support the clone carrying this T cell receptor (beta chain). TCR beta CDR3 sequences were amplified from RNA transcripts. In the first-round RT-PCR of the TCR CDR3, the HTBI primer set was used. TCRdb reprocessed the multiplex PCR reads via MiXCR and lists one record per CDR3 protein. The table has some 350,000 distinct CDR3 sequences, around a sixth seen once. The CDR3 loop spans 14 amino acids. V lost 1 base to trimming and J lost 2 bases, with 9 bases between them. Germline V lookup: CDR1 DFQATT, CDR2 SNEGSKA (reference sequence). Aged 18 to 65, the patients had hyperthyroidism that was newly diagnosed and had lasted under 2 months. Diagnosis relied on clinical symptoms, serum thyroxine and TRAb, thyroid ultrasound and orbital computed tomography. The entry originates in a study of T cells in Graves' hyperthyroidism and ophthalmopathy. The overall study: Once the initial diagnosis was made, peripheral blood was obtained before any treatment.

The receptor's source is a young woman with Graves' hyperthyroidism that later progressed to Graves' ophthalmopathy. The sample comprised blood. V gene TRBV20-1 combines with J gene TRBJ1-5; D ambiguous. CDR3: CSARGLKGNQPQHF. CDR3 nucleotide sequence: TGCAGTGCTAGAGGCCTCAAGGGCAATCAGCCCCAGCATTTT.